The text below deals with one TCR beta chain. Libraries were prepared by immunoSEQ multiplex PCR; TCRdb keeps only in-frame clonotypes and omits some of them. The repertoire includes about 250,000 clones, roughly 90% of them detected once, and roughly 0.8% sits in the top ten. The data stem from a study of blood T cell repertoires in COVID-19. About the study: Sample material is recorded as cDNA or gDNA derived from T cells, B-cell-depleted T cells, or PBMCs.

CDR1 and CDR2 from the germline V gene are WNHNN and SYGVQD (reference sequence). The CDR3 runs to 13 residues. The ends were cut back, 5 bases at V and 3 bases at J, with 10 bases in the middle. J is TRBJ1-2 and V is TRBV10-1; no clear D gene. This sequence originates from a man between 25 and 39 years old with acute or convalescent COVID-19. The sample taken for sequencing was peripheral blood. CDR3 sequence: CASSRVPDYGYTF. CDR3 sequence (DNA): TGCGCCAGCAGTCGGGTCCCCGACTATGGCTACACCTTC.